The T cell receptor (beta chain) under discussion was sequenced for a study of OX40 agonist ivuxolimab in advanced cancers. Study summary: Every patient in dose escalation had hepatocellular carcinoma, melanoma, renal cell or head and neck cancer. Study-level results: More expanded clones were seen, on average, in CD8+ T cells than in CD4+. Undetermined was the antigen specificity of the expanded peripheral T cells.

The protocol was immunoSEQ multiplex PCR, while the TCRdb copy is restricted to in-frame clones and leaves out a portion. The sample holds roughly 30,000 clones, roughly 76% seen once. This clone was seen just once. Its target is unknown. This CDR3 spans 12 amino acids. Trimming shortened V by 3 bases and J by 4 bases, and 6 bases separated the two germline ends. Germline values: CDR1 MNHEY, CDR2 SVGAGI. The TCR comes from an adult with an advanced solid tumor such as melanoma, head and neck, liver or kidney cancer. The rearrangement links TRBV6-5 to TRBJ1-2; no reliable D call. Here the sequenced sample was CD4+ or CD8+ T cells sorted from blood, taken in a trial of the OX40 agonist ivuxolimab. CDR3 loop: CASSYLGYGYTF. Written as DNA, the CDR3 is TGTGCCAGCAGTTATCTGGGCTATGGCTACACCTTC.